This TCR beta chain is from a study of T cells after yellow fever vaccination. Between the trimmed V and J ends, which lost 1 base and 7 bases, there was a span of 17 bases. Germline V gene sequence: CDR1 SNHLY, CDR2 FYNNEI. The CDR3 consists of 16 residues. TCRdb reanalysed the 5' RACE reads using MiXCR and keeps one entry per CDR3 protein. The sample includes about 68,000 distinct CDR3 sequences, under 8% of them seen just once. This clonotype came up many times. The source is a man aged 18-30 years who received the YFV17D yellow fever vaccine. The sample in question was CD8+ T cells sorted from PBMCs, obtained 45 days after the first yellow fever vaccination. The chain recombines TRBV2 with TRBJ2-1; TRBD2 is a possible D gene (5 bases). The CDR3: CASSEEETTVWNEQFF. CDR3 bases: TGTGCCAGCAGTGAAGAAGAGACTACCGTATGGAATGAGCAGTTCTTC.